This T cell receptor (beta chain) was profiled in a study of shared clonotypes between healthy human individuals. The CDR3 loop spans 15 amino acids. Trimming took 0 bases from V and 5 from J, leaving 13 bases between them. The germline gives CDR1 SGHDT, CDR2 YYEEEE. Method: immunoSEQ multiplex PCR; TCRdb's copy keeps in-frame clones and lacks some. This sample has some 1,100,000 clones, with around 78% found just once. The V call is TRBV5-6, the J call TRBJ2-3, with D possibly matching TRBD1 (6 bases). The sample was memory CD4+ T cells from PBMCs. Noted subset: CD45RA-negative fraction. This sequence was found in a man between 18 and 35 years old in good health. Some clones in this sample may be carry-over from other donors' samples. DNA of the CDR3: TGTGCCAGCAGCTTGGTTTCAGGGGCCGGAGATACGCAGTATTTT. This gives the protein CASSLVSGAGDTQYF.